These 5 T cell receptor beta chains were sequenced from one sample in a study of T cell responses to AZD1222 COVID-19 vaccine. The method was immunoSEQ multiplex PCR; TCRdb's version includes in-frame clones alone and lacks a portion of them. Of fewer than 90,000 clones in the sample, around 84% were seen once. This sample comprised peripheral blood, obtained 28 days after the second AZD1222 dose. These receptors all stem from an adult who received the AZD1222 COVID-19 vaccine.

As DNA, the CDR3 is TGTGCCACCAGCAGAGAGATCCCGAATCAGCCCCAGCATTTT. Its protein product is CATSREIPNQPQHF. The chain couples TRBV15 to TRBJ1-5, with no clear D. V lost 0 bases, J lost 4 bases, and 7 bases lay in between. From germline, CDR1 is LNHNV and CDR2 YYDKDF (reference sequence). The CDR3 has 14 amino acids.

V is TRBV7-3 and J is TRBJ2-5, with TRBD2 matching 11 bases. Germline CDR1 reads SGHTA; CDR2 reads FQGTGA. The CDR3 has 17 residues. Trimming at V came to 2 bases and at J to 5 bases, leaving 10 bases not matched to a gene. CDR3 protein: CASSLPTSGKLGETQYF. The CDR3 DNA sequence: TGTGCCAGCAGCTTACCGACTAGCGGGAAGTTGGGGGAGACCCAGTACTTC.

This clone turned up a few times. The chain links TRBV4-3 to TRBJ2-7; 9 nucleotides agree with TRBD1. Trimming cost V 4 bases and J 4 bases; bases outside gene matches: 8. Germline-derived CDR1 and CDR2 are LGHNA and YSLEER. The CDR3 consists of 15 residues. The CDR3 reads CASSRRTGAQYEQYF. The CDR3 bases are TGCGCCAGCAGCCGAAGGACAGGGGCCCAATACGAGCAGTACTTC.

This chain connects TRBV25-1 to TRBJ2-6; 7 nucleotides agree with TRBD1. The CDR3 extends over 17 amino acids. V shed 3 bases, J shed 0 bases, and the junction held 5 bases outside the gene matches. CDR1 MGHDK and CDR2 SYGVNS come from the germline V gene. DNA of the CDR3: TGTGCCAGCAGTGAGACAGGGCAGAGCTCTGGGGCCAACGTCCTGACTTTC. Its protein product is CASSETGQSSGANVLTF.

The chain links TRBV6-4 to TRBJ2-7; tentative D call: TRBD2 (6 bases). Trimming shortened V by 3 bases and J by 0 bases, and 12 bases separated the two germline ends. The CDR3 is 15 amino acids. Germline loops: CDR1 MRHNA, CDR2 SNTAGT. CDR3 in DNA: TGTGCCAGCAGTGAGGATCGGGAGCCCTCCTACGAGCAGTACTTC. This translates into CASSEDREPSYEQYF.